This T cell receptor (beta chain) was obtained from a study of blood T cells in healthy people across ages. Trimming removed 6 bases at V and 9 bases at J, with 24 bases between. The CDR3 has 16 residues. Notes on the study in general: In the absence of known donor CMV status, changes in expanded clonotypes were possibly confounded. Observed TCR beta diversity showed a strong correlation with the percentage of naive T cells as measured by flow cytometry.

Combining a sample-barcoded 5' primer with a J-beta primer mix, a second PCR ran for 7 to 11 cycles. TCRdb ran MiXCR on the 5' RACE reads and lists one entry per CDR3 protein. The sample records some 640,000 distinct CDR3 sequences, approximately 49% being singletons. Details on this clonotype: Its antigen remains unknown.

The sample was blood. The J gene is TRBJ2-1, the V gene TRBV12-3 or TRBV12-4; TRBD1 is a possible D gene (6 bases). The clonotype comes from a woman aged 60-70 years in good health. The DNA of the CDR3 is TGTGCCAGCAGCCTTGGCTGGGGGCGCGGGTCGGGTGAGCAGTTCTTC. This gives the protein CASSLGWGRGSGEQFF.